One sample yielded the 28 T cell receptor beta chains listed below, sequenced in a study of OX40 agonist ivuxolimab in advanced cancers. Clones were read by immunoSEQ multiplex PCR, and TCRdb kept only the in-frame ones, dropping some. The profile shows roughly 56,000 clones, approximately 89% of them singletons. The sample here was CD4+ or CD8+ T cells sorted from blood, taken in a trial of the OX40 agonist ivuxolimab. These receptors came from an adult with an advanced solid tumor such as melanoma, head and neck, liver or kidney cancer.

V gene TRBV7-9 combines with J gene TRBJ2-1; TRBD2 is a possible D gene (6 bases). Germline CDR1 reads SEHNR; CDR2 reads FQNEAQ (reference sequence). This CDR3 is 15 amino acids long. Trimming cost V 5 bases and J 6 bases, with 17 bases left between them. The CDR3: CASSHLSGLINEQFF. In nucleotides, the CDR3 is TGTGCCAGCAGCCACCTTAGCGGACTCATCAATGAGCAGTTCTTC.

This rearrangement joins TRBV13 to TRBJ1-1; no definite D call. The CDR3 covers 13 residues. Trimming removed 6 bases at V and 8 bases at J, with 16 bases between. Germline V gene sequence: CDR1 PRHDT, CDR2 FYEKMQ (reference sequence). Written as DNA, the CDR3 is TGTGCCAGCAGACCCTCAGCACCCGAAGAAGCTTTCTTT. This encodes CASRPSAPEEAFF.

The V call is TRBV13, the J call TRBJ1-5; unclear D gene. Trimming took off 0 bases at V and 6 bases at J, with 12 bases between the two ends. Germline V CDR1 and CDR2: PRHDT, FYEKMQ (reference sequence). CDR3 length: 15 amino acids. This CDR3 reads CASSLGRVTVQPQHF. The CDR3 DNA follows: TGTGCCAGCAGCTTAGGTAGGGTCACCGTTCAGCCCCAGCATTTT.

The chain couples TRBV6-6 to TRBJ2-5; a weak D match, TRBD2 (6 bases). Germline values: CDR1 MNHNY, CDR2 SVGAGI (reference sequence). The CDR3 extends over 11 amino acids. V was trimmed by 5 bases and J by 6 bases, leaving 7 bases between them. The CDR3 coding sequence is TGTGCCAGCAGTGCGGGACAGACCCAGTACTTC. This encodes CASSAGQTQYF.

The chain is built from TRBV6-6 and TRBJ2-4; perhaps TRBD1 as D (6 bases). The CDR3 loop spans 14 amino acids. V lost 2 bases to trimming and J lost 8 bases, with 13 bases between them. Germline CDR1 MNHNY, CDR2 SVGAGI (reference sequence). CDR3 sequence reads: CASSYPGEKDIQYF. The CDR3 coding sequence is TGTGCCAGCAGTTACCCAGGGGAGAAGGACATTCAGTACTTC.

Remarks on this clone: One end of the junction is discordant with germline, which a read error may explain. The chain links TRBV27 to TRBJ2-3; TRBD2 might be the D (5 bases). Looked up from germline, CDR1 is MNHEY and CDR2 is SMNVEV (reference sequence). The CDR3 has 13 amino acids. DNA of the CDR3: TGTGCCAGCAGCTTATGGGCGGGAGATACGCAGTATTTT. Translation gives CASSLWAGDTQYF.

This clone appeared a single time. This CDR3 reads CASSQGKGYEQYF. CDR3 nucleotides: TGCGCCAGCAGCCAAGGAAAGGGTTACGAGCAGTACTTC. The chain combines TRBV4-3 with TRBJ2-7; D unresolved. The germline CDR1 and CDR2 sequences are LGHNA and YSLEER. Trimming cost V 1 base and J 4 bases, with 8 bases left between them. This CDR3 spans 13 amino acids.

This clone was seen a single time. This sequence joins TRBV5-5 and TRBJ1-2, with D perhaps matching TRBD1 (5 bases). The germline V gene encodes CDR1 SGHKS and CDR2 YYEKEE (reference sequence). V was trimmed by 0 bases and J by 6 bases, leaving 9 bases between them. This CDR3 region has 13 residues. The CDR3, as DNA: TGTGCCAGCAGCTTGGTAGGGGAGAATGGCTACACCTTC. Translated: CASSLVGENGYTF.

V usage is TRBV4-3 and J usage is TRBJ2-7; 7 bases agree with TRBD1. CDR3 length: 15 residues. CDR1 and CDR2 (germline): LGHNA, YSLEER. J was trimmed by 3 bases and V by 0 bases; bases with no gene match: 5. CDR3 region: CASSQDTGVYYEQYF. CDR3 bases: TGCGCCAGCAGCCAAGATACAGGGGTCTACTACGAGCAGTACTTC.

V usage is TRBV5-6 and J usage is TRBJ2-5, with unresolved D. The V gene lost 4 bases and the J gene lost 6 bases, with 16 bases spanning the gap. Germline lookup yields CDR1 SGHDT and CDR2 YYEEEE. The CDR3 is 14 residues long. The CDR3, as DNA: TGTGCCAGCAGCCCGGGTCGATCGATAAAGACCCAGTACTTC. Its translation: CASSPGRSIKTQYF.

The chain joins TRBV11-1 to TRBJ2-3; TRBD2 matches at 12 bases. This CDR3 comprises 16 residues. Germline loops: CDR1 SGHAT, CDR2 FQDESV (reference sequence). Trimming removed 5 bases from V and 3 bases from J; junction bases left unmatched: 6. The CDR3 reads CASSTLAGGPTDTQYF. CDR3 nucleotide sequence: TGTGCCAGCAGCACCCTAGCGGGAGGGCCTACAGATACGCAGTATTTT.

This clone was detected only a few times. V gene TRBV28 combines with J gene TRBJ1-2; 7 bases fit TRBD1. Germline-derived CDR1 and CDR2 are MDHEN and SYDVKM. V trimming: 2 bases; J trimming: 2 bases; junction bases outside the gene matches: 5. The CDR3 covers 15 residues. The DNA of the CDR3 is TGTGCCAGCAGTTTACCAGACAGGGACAACTATGGCTACACCTTC. Encoded protein: CASSLPDRDNYGYTF.

This clone was detected once. The CDR3 sequence is CASRTPGEGYTF. The DNA for the CDR3 is TGTGCCAGCAGGACCCCAGGGGAAGGCTACACCTTC. The chain has TRBV27 and TRBJ1-2; D may be TRBD1 (6 bases). Germline CDR1 is MNHEY and CDR2 is SMNVEV (reference sequence). V gave up 6 bases and J gave up 8 bases, with 13 bases separating them. This CDR3 is built from 12 residues.

Written as DNA, the CDR3 is TGTGCCAGCAGCTTACAATGGGAGCAAAACCCGATATACGAGCAGTTCTTC. Residues: CASSLQWEQNPIYEQFF. The chain carries TRBV7-9 and TRBJ2-1, with D possibly TRBD2 on 5 matching bases. From germline, CDR1 is SEHNR and CDR2 FQNEAQ (reference sequence). There are 17 residues in the CDR3. The germline V and J ends were trimmed by 2 bases and 10 bases, with 24 bases remaining between them. The full variable domain, in which reference TRBV7-9 and TRBJ2-1 provide the parts outside the CDR3, is DTGVSQNPRHKITKRGQNVTFRCDPISEHNRLYWYRQTLGQGPEFLTYFQNEAQLEKSRLLSDRFSAERPKGSFSTLEIQRTEQGDSAMYLCASSLQWEQNPIYEQFFGPGTRLTVL.

The chain carries TRBV2 and TRBJ2-3; D may be TRBD2 (6 bases). Trimming left V 1 base short and J 4 bases short, with 12 bases between. CDR3 length: 15 amino acids. The V gene's germline CDR1 is SNHLY and CDR2 FYNNEI. The CDR3 here is CASSEGLVVADTQYF. The DNA for the CDR3 is TGTGCCAGCAGTGAAGGACTAGTGGTCGCAGATACGCAGTATTTT.

Points on this clone: This sample also contains other DNA sequences that code for the same CDR3. V is TRBV23-1 and J is TRBJ1-5, with 10 bases lining up with TRBD1. TRBV23-1 carries the ORF label, with uncertain function. The CDR3 extends over 15 amino acids. J gave up 7 bases and V 2 bases, and 5 bases lay outside the gene matches. CDR3 DNA sequence: TGCGCCAGCAGTCAACACCGGGACAGGGGACAGCCCCAGCATTTT. The encoded protein is CASSQHRDRGQPQHF.

The chain recombines TRBV9 with TRBJ2-3; D remains ambiguous. The germline V gene encodes CDR1 SGDLS and CDR2 YYNGEE. The ends were cut back, 4 bases at V and 9 bases at J, with 12 bases in the middle. This CDR3 is 12 amino acids long. CDR3 bases: TGTGCCAGCAGCAAAGATCGGGCAACGCAGTATTTT. It codes for CASSKDRATQYF. Supplemented by reference TRBV9 and TRBJ2-3, the full variable domain reads DSGVTQTPKHLITATGQRVTLRCSPRSGDLSVYWYQQSLDQGLQFLIQYYNGEERAKGNILERFSAQQFPDLHSELNLSSLELGDSALYFCASSKDRATQYFGPGTRLTVL.

This chain uses TRBV28 with TRBJ1-6; TRBD1 aligns across 9 bases. CDR1 is MDHEN and CDR2 is SYDVKM in the germline V gene. V was pared by 8 bases and J by 8 bases, with 13 bases of the junction left unmatched. CDR3 length: 16 amino acids. In nucleotides, the CDR3 is TGTGCCAGCCTAACCCCTCGGACAGGGGTACATTCACCCCTCCACTTT. Translation gives CASLTPRTGVHSPLHF. Filled out from reference TRBV28 and TRBJ1-6, the complete variable domain reads DVKVTQSSRYLVKRTGEKVFLECVQDMDHENMFWYRQDPGLGLRLIYFSYDVKMKEKGDIPEGYSVSREKKERFSLILESASTNQTSMYLCASLTPRTGVHSPLHFGNGTRLTVT.

The chain combines TRBV7-9 with TRBJ2-3, with 11 bases aligning to TRBD2. The germline V gene has CDR1 SEHNR and CDR2 FQNEAQ (reference sequence). The CDR3 extends over 16 amino acids. The J segment lost 6 bases and the V segment lost 4 bases, leaving 9 bases of the junction unmatched. Here the CDR3 DNA reads TGTGCCAGCAGCTCGTCGACTAGCGGGATTGTTGATACGCAGTATTTT. This translates into CASSSSTSGIVDTQYF.

This clone was observed a single time. CDR3 in amino acids: CASSLSRFREGYTF. The CDR3 DNA reads as TGTGCCAGCAGTTTGAGCAGGTTTCGGGAAGGCTACACCTTC. The chain recombines TRBV28 with TRBJ1-2; D is unclear. This CDR3 region has 14 residues. CDR1 and CDR2 (germline): MDHEN, SYDVKM. Deletions cut 3 bases from V and 8 bases from J, with 16 bases between.

V gene TRBV7-9 combines with J gene TRBJ1-2; D not certain. The germline gives CDR1 SEHNR, CDR2 FQNEAQ (reference sequence). CDR3 length: 13 residues. The V gene lost 6 bases and the J gene lost 1 base, with 9 bases spanning the gap. The CDR3 DNA is TGTGCCAGCAGTCCCGACGGTAACTATGGCTACACCTTC. Its translation is CASSPDGNYGYTF. The full variable domain, completed using reference TRBV7-9 and TRBJ1-2, is DTGVSQNPRHKITKRGQNVTFRCDPISEHNRLYWYRQTLGQGPEFLTYFQNEAQLEKSRLLSDRFSAERPKGSFSTLEIQRTEQGDSAMYLCASSPDGNYGYTFGSGTRLTVV.

This chain uses TRBV1 with TRBJ2-4. TRBV1 is a known pseudogene. The CDR3 covers 16 residues. The CDR3 sequence: CTSSPSSGPAKNIQYF. The CDR3 DNA follows: TGCACCAGCAGCCCCTCATCGGGACCAGCCAAAAACATTCAGTACTTC.

At least ten counts were recorded for this clone. The V call is TRBV7-8, the J call TRBJ2-7; perhaps TRBD2 as D (5 bases). The germline V gene encodes CDR1 SGHVS and CDR2 FQNEAQ. Trimming removed 3 bases at V and 3 bases at J, with 15 bases between. This CDR3 region has 15 residues. DNA of the CDR3: TGTGCCAGCAGCTTCGAACTAGGCTCTAACTACGAGCAGTACTTC. Translation gives CASSFELGSNYEQYF. The full variable domain, completed using reference TRBV7-8 and TRBJ2-7, is GAGVSQSPRYKVAKRGQDVALRCDPISGHVSLFWYQQALGQGPEFLTYFQNEAQLDKSGLPSDRFFAERPEGSVSTLKIQRTQQEDSAVYLCASSFELGSNYEQYFGPGTRLTVT.

The chain carries TRBV4-3 and TRBJ2-7; possible D gene TRBD1, 5 bases. Germline V gene sequence: CDR1 LGHNA, CDR2 YSLEER. The CDR3 covers 14 residues. V lost 0 bases and J 3 bases, leaving 9 bases between the germline ends. The DNA for the CDR3 is TGCGCCAGCAGCCAAGATTTAGGGGTCTACGAGCAGTACTTC. This gives the protein CASSQDLGVYEQYF.

This chain's CDR3 is CASTGLGTGRTEAFF. DNA of the CDR3: TGTGCCAGCACCGGATTGGGGACAGGTAGGACTGAAGCTTTCTTT. The rearrangement links TRBV27 to TRBJ1-1; 8 bases line up with TRBD1. Trimming at V came to 7 bases and at J to 5 bases, leaving 12 bases not matched to a gene. The CDR3 runs to 15 residues. Germline V gene lookup returns CDR1 MNHEY and CDR2 SMNVEV (reference sequence).

This rearrangement joins TRBV7-9 to TRBJ2-1; 8 bases match TRBD1. J lost 4 bases, V lost 4 bases, and 15 bases had no gene match. Germline loops: CDR1 SEHNR, CDR2 FQNEAQ (reference sequence). The CDR3 consists of 18 residues. The CDR3 bases are TGTGCCAGCAGCTCCAAAGGTGACCGGGACAGGTATTACAATGAGCAGTTCTTC. Its translation: CASSSKGDRDRYYNEQFF.

The chain has TRBV5-1 and TRBJ2-7; TRBD1 aligns across 9 bases. The germline V gene encodes CDR1 SGHRS and CDR2 YFSETQ. This CDR3 has 17 residues. The ends lost 2 bases at V and 2 bases at J; junction bases unmatched: 11. CDR3 in DNA: TGCGCCAGCAGCTTTGGGGGAACCGGGACAGGGACCTACGAGCAGTACTTC. Encoded protein: CASSFGGTGTGTYEQYF.

This clone was seen only a few times. V usage is TRBV11-2 and J usage is TRBJ2-5; 8 positions agree with TRBD2. The germline V gene encodes CDR1 SGHAT and CDR2 FQNNGV. CDR3 length: 16 residues. The ends lost 3 bases at V and 5 bases at J; junction bases unmatched: 11. CDR3 in amino acids: CASSFPISGSGETQYF. CDR3 DNA: TGTGCCAGCAGCTTCCCCATCAGCGGGAGCGGTGAGACCCAGTACTTC.